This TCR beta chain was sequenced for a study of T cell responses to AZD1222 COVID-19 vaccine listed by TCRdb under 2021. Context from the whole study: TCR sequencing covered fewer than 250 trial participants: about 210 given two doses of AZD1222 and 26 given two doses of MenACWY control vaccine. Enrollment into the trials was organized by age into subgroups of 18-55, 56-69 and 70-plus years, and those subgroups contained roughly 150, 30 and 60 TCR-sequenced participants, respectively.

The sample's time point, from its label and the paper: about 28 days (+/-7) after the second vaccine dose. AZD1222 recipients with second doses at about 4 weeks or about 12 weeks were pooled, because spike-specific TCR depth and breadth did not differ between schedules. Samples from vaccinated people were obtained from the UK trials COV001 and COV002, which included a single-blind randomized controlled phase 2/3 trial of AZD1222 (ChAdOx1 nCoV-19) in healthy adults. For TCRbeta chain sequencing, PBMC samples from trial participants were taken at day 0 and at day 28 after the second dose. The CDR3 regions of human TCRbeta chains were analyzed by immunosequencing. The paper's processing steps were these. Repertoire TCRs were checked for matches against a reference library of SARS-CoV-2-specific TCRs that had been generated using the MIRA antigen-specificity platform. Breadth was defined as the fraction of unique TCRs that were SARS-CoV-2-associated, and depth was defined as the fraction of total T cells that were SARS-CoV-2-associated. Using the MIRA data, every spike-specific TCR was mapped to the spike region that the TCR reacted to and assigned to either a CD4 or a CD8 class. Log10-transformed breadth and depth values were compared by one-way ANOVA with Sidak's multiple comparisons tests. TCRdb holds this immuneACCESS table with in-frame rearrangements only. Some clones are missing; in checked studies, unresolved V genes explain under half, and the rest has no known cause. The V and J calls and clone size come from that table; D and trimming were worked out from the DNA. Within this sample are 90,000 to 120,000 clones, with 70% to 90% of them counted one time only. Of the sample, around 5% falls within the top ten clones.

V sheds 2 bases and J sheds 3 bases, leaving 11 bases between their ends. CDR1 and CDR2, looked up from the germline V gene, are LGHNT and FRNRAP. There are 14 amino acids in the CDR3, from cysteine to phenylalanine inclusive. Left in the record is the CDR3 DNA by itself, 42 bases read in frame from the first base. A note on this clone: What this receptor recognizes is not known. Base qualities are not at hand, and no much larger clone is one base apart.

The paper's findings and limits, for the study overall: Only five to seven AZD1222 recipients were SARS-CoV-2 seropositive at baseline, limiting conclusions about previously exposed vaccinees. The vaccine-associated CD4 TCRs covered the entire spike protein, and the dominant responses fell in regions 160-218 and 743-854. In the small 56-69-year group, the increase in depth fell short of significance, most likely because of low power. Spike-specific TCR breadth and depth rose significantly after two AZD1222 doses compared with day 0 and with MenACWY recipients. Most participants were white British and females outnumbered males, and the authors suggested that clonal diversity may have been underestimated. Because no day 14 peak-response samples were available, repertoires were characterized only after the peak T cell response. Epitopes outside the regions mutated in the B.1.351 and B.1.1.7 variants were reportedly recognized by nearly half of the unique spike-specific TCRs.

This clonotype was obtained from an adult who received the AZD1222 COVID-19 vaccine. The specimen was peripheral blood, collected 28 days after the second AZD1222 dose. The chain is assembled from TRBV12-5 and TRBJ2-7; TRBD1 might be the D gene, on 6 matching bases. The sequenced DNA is TGTGCTAGTGGTTTGCCAACAGGGAGCTACGAGCAGTACTTC. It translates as CASGLPTGSYEQYF.